The 3 T cell receptor beta chains presented below share a single source sample, sequenced in a study of identifying expanded T cells in peripheral blood. TCRdb's table, derived via immunoSEQ multiplex PCR, lists solely in-frame clones and lacks some. Here the sample spans around 90,000 clones, about 91% being singletons. The source material was blood. These receptors all come from a person between 18 and 75 years old in good health.

The V gene is TRBV30, the J gene TRBJ1-4, with unresolved D. The CDR3 runs to 15 residues. Germline CDR1 is GTSNPN and CDR2 is SVGIG (reference sequence). V gave up 0 bases and J gave up 7 bases, with 15 bases separating them. CDR3 DNA sequence: TGTGCCTGGAGTGTTGGAGGGATGGGGAGTGAAAAACTGTTTTTT. Protein product: CAWSVGGMGSEKLFF. Combining the CDR3 with reference TRBV30 and TRBJ1-4 gives the whole variable domain SQTIHQWPATLVQPVGSPLSLECTVEGTSNPNLYWYRQAAGRGLQLLFYSVGIGQISSEVPQNLSASRPQDRQFILSSKKLLLSDSGFYLCAWSVGGMGSEKLFFGSGTQLSVL.

Here the CDR3 reads CASSFTIQETQYF. The CDR3 DNA is TGTGCCAGCAGCTTCACTATCCAAGAGACCCAGTACTTC. The chain has TRBV7-6 and TRBJ2-5; D gene ambiguous. The ends were cut back, 3 bases at V and 1 base at J, with 6 bases in the middle. CDR3 length: 13 amino acids. CDR1 and CDR2 from the germline V gene are SGHVS and FNYEAQ. Full variable domain (rest looked up from reference TRBV7-6 and TRBJ2-5): GAGVSQSPRYKVTKRGQDVALRCDPISGHVSLYWYRQALGQGPEFLTYFNYEAQQDKSGLPNDRFSAERPEGSISTLTIQRTEQRDSAMYRCASSFTIQETQYFGPGTRLLVL.

As DNA, the CDR3 is TGTGCCAGCAGGACTAGCGGGGGGTACGAGCAGTACTTC. Its protein is CASRTSGGYEQYF. The chain links TRBV6-4 to TRBJ2-7; 13 bases agree with TRBD2. After removal of 6 bases from V and 4 bases from J, the junction contained 0 bases not matched to a gene. Germline CDR1 and CDR2: MRHNA and SNTAGT. The length of the CDR3 is 13 residues.